Following are 27 T cell receptor beta chains from one sample sequenced in a study of cytomegalovirus exposure and HLA in healthy donors. PCR was performed using 60 Vbeta and 13 Jbeta primers. Profiling relied on immunoSEQ multiplex PCR, and the TCRdb table lists in-frame clones only, not all of them. The sample contains about 55,000 clones, roughly 82% of which appear only once. Sequencing was carried out using PBMCs. The receptors stem from a man aged 25-45 years in good health and CMV-seronegative.

The chain joins TRBV19 to TRBJ1-6, with D hard to call. The CDR3 loop spans 18 amino acids. V gave up 10 bases and J gave up 0 bases, with 22 bases separating them. Germline V lookup: CDR1 LNHDA, CDR2 SQIVND (reference sequence). CDR3 sequence (DNA): TGTGCCACCTCTTCCGTTTTCGGGAGCATCTCCTATAATTCACCCCTCCACTTT. It encodes CATSSVFGSISYNSPLHF.

The gene calls are TRBV10-2 and TRBJ1-6; 8 bases fit TRBD1. The junction had 4 bases not matched to a gene; V was cut back by 8 bases and J by 1 base. Per the germline V gene, CDR1 is WSHSY and CDR2 is SAAADI. CDR3 size: 15 residues. The CDR3 loop reads CASATGVSYNSPLHF. CDR3 nucleotides: TGCGCCAGCGCGACAGGGGTTTCCTATAATTCACCCCTCCACTTT.

This chain joins TRBV18 and TRBJ1-1; TRBD1 might be the D (5 bases). V was pared by 3 bases and J by 5 bases, with 10 bases between. The germline gives CDR1 KGHSH, CDR2 LQKENI. CDR3 length equals 13 residues. CDR3 sequence reads: CASSPGGSTEAFF. The CDR3, as DNA: TGTGCCAGCTCACCGGGGGGATCTACTGAAGCTTTCTTT.

The chain joins TRBV19 to TRBJ1-1; D gene ambiguous. The CDR3 sequence is 13 residues long. The V gene lost 4 bases and the J gene lost 0 bases, with 6 bases spanning the gap. The germline CDR1 and CDR2 sequences are LNHDA and SQIVND (reference sequence). CDR3 sequence: CASSTRMNTEAFF. The CDR3 DNA reads as TGTGCCAGTAGTACTAGGATGAACACTGAAGCTTTCTTT.

The V and J genes are TRBV7-6 and TRBJ1-5; 10 bases agree with TRBD1. With 11 bases clipped from V and 4 bases from J, the junction kept 14 bases outside the gene matches. This CDR3 spans 16 amino acids. Germline lookup yields CDR1 SGHVS and CDR2 FNYEAQ. The CDR3 reads CAGRDRGGVQNQPQHF. The CDR3 DNA reads TGTGCCGGACGGGACAGGGGAGGAGTGCAGAATCAGCCCCAGCATTTT.

This chain uses TRBV10-3 with TRBJ2-5, with a tentative D call TRBD1 (6 bases). The CDR3 has 11 residues. V was cut by 10 bases and J by 0 bases, with 6 bases left in between. CDR1 is ENHRY, CDR2 SYGVKD, per germline. CDR3 nucleotide sequence: TGTGCCAGGGACAACCAAGAGACCCAGTACTTC. Translation: CARDNQETQYF.

The V gene is TRBV11-3, the J gene TRBJ2-7; 9 bases align to TRBD2. CDR1 and CDR2 (germline): SGHNT, YENEEA. J lost 3 bases, V lost 5 bases, and 11 bases had no gene match. The CDR3 spans 16 residues. DNA for the CDR3: TGTGCCAGCAGCCGCCAGATCCTAGCGGGAATCTACGAGCAGTACTTC. Its protein product is CASSRQILAGIYEQYF.

The chain has TRBV7-8 and TRBJ2-5; TRBD1 is a possible D gene (6 bases). The CDR3 has 13 residues. The germline V gene encodes CDR1 SGHVS and CDR2 FQNEAQ. V lost 3 bases and J lost 11, with 16 bases in between. The CDR3 DNA reads TGTGCCAGCAGCTTCAGGCCCGAGGGGGAGCAGTACTTC. It is translated as CASSFRPEGEQYF.

The CDR3: CASSQIGGGVGTEAFF. The CDR3, as DNA: TGTGCCAGCAGCCAGATCGGAGGGGGGGTAGGCACTGAAGCTTTCTTT. V gene TRBV7-8 combines with J gene TRBJ1-1; D possibly corresponds to TRBD1 (6 bases). Trimming removed 5 bases from V and 4 bases from J, with 20 bases in between. Looked up from germline, CDR1 is SGHVS and CDR2 is FQNEAQ. This CDR3 contains 16 residues. Full variable domain (missing parts from reference TRBV7-8 and TRBJ1-1): GAGVSQSPRYKVAKRGQDVALRCDPISGHVSLFWYQQALGQGPEFLTYFQNEAQLDKSGLPSDRFFAERPEGSVSTLKIQRTQQEDSAVYLCASSQIGGGVGTEAFFGQGTRLTVV.

This clone came up once. The rearrangement links TRBV29-1 to TRBJ2-7; D is perhaps TRBD1 (6 bases). V was pared by 1 base and J by 2 bases, with 9 bases between. The germline V gene has CDR1 SQVTM and CDR2 ANQGSEA. This CDR3 comprises 13 residues. The CDR3 coding sequence is TGCAGCGTTGAAGCACAGGGCCCCTACGAGCAGTACTTC. This sequence encodes CSVEAQGPYEQYF.

This sequence joins TRBV4-3 and TRBJ2-6; unclear D gene. The length of the CDR3 is 17 residues. Germline V lookup: CDR1 LGHNA, CDR2 YSLEER. V was trimmed by 0 bases and J by 0 bases, leaving 9 bases between them. The CDR3 DNA is TGCGCCAGCAGCCAAGAGCCAGTCAGCTCTGGGGCCAACGTCCTGACTTTC. This gives the protein CASSQEPVSSGANVLTF.

CDR3 in amino acids: CASSPGTGPEKLFF. CDR3 nucleotide sequence: TGCGCCAGCAGCCCCGGGACAGGGCCTGAAAAACTGTTTTTT. The chain joins TRBV5-1 to TRBJ1-4; 9 bases align to TRBD1. Germline V gene sequence: CDR1 SGHRS, CDR2 YFSETQ. This CDR3 is built from 14 residues. Trimming removed 4 bases from V and 7 bases from J; junction bases left unmatched: 5.

The CDR3: CASWRQGGIQYF. The DNA for the CDR3 is TGTGCCAGCTGGCGGCAGGGCGGCATTCAGTACTTC. The chain carries TRBV2 and TRBJ2-4, with D possibly TRBD1 on 5 matching bases. V was cut by 8 bases and J by 9 bases, with 14 bases left in between. The CDR3 runs to 12 residues. From germline, CDR1 is SNHLY and CDR2 FYNNEI.

The chain employs TRBV18 and TRBJ1-5, with a tentative D call TRBD1 (5 bases). Germline V gene data show CDR1 as KGHSH and CDR2 as LQKENI. The length of the CDR3 is 13 residues. V was clipped by 5 bases and J by 5 bases, with 10 bases between them. CDR3 sequence: CASSEGADQPQHF. The CDR3 DNA is TGTGCCAGCTCAGAAGGGGCCGATCAGCCCCAGCATTTT. Together with reference TRBV18 and TRBJ1-5, the CDR3 gives the full variable domain: NAGVMQNPRHLVRRRGQEARLRCSPMKGHSHVYWYRQLPEEGLKFMVYLQKENIIDESGMPKERFSAEFPKEGPSILRIQQVVRGDSAAYFCASSEGADQPQHFGDGTRLSIL.

This clone is a singleton in its sample. V gene TRBV30 combines with J gene TRBJ1-6; TRBD1 is a possible D gene (6 bases). V lost 2 bases and J 7 bases, leaving 12 bases between the germline ends. The CDR3 sequence is 14 residues long. Germline CDR1 is GTSNPN and CDR2 is SVGIG (reference sequence). CDR3: CAWSPGVSNSPLHF. The CDR3 nucleotides read TGTGCCTGGAGTCCAGGGGTGAGCAATTCACCCCTCCACTTT.

This clone has more than one count but fewer than ten. The chain is built from TRBV5-5 and TRBJ1-5; D remains unclear. CDR1 SGHKS and CDR2 YYEKEE come from the germline V gene (reference sequence). This CDR3 region has 13 residues. The V end was cut by 0 bases, the J end by 5 bases, with 6 bases between. CDR3 in DNA: TGTGCCAGCAGCTTGGCCGGGTATCAGCCCCAGCATTTT. Its translation: CASSLAGYQPQHF.

The rearrangement uses TRBV5-1 and TRBJ1-2; D uncertain. The germline V gene encodes CDR1 SGHRS and CDR2 YFSETQ. The V end lost 0 bases, the J end lost 2 bases, and 8 bases lay between the germline ends. The CDR3 covers 14 residues. In DNA form, the CDR3 reads TGCGCCAGCAGCTTGGCCGAGTCAAACTATGGCTACACCTTC. Translating it yields CASSLAESNYGYTF.

The table lists this clone with a few counts. This chain joins TRBV11-3 and TRBJ2-7; weak D call: TRBD1 (6 bases). V gave up 5 bases and J gave up 0 bases, with 17 bases separating them. Germline V gene lookup returns CDR1 SGHNT and CDR2 YENEEA. This CDR3 has 16 residues. Here the CDR3 reads CASSAARGTLSYEQYF. The CDR3 DNA is TGTGCCAGCAGCGCGGCGAGGGGGACACTCTCCTACGAGCAGTACTTC.

J is TRBJ2-7 and V is TRBV18, with 8 bases lining up with TRBD2. The CDR3 totals 15 residues. Germline trimming cut 3 bases from V and 3 bases from J; bases unmatched to any gene: 7. The germline gives CDR1 KGHSH, CDR2 LQKENI. In DNA form, the CDR3 reads TGTGCCAGCTCACCCCCCGGGAGGGGCTACTACGAGCAGTACTTC. Translation gives CASSPPGRGYYEQYF.

The chain joins TRBV10-1 to TRBJ2-1; TRBD1 agrees at 9 bases. The V gene end was trimmed by 2 bases and the J gene end by 5 bases; junction bases not matched to a gene: 4. Germline CDR1 and CDR2: WNHNN and SYGVQD (reference sequence). The CDR3 extends over 15 amino acids. The CDR3 sequence: CASSEPGQGNNEQFF. In DNA form, the CDR3 reads TGCGCCAGCAGTGAGCCGGGACAGGGTAACAATGAGCAGTTCTTC.

The chain couples TRBV5-4 to TRBJ2-7; D is ambiguous. This CDR3 has 13 residues. The ends were cut back, 4 bases at V and 7 bases at J, with 15 bases in the middle. Germline CDR1 is SGHNT and CDR2 is YYREEE (reference sequence). CDR3 DNA: TGTGCCAGCAGCCTCGACACCACCATGGAGCAGTACTTC. Its protein is CASSLDTTMEQYF.

The chain is built from TRBV27 and TRBJ1-2, with 12 positions matching TRBD1. J was trimmed by 5 bases and V by 7 bases; bases with no gene match: 20. The germline gives CDR1 MNHEY, CDR2 SMNVEV (reference sequence). This CDR3 is 19 amino acids long. Here the CDR3 DNA reads TGTGCCAGCACCTCAACGCCCGGGACAGGGGGCAGCAGGGGATATGGCTACACCTTC. As protein: CASTSTPGTGGSRGYGYTF.

V is TRBV2 and J is TRBJ2-3; TRBD1 aligns across 7 bases. Per germline, CDR1 SNHLY and CDR2 FYNNEI. J was trimmed by 9 bases and V by 6 bases; bases with no gene match: 6. The CDR3 contains 12 residues. The CDR3 DNA follows: TGTGCCAGCAGCGCGAGGACAGGCACGCAGTATTTT. Amino acid sequence: CASSARTGTQYF.

The V gene is TRBV6-5, the J gene TRBJ2-7, with D possibly being TRBD1 (5 bases). Germline lookup yields CDR1 MNHEY and CDR2 SVGAGI. The CDR3 is 14 amino acids. Trimming took 0 bases from V and 4 from J, leaving 10 bases between them. The CDR3 protein is CASSYSKQAYEQYF. For the CDR3, the DNA is TGTGCCAGCAGTTACTCGAAACAGGCGTACGAGCAGTACTTC.

There are a few counts of this clone. The chain recombines TRBV25-1 with TRBJ1-1, with D tentatively TRBD1 (5 bases). Germline V gene data show CDR1 as MGHDK and CDR2 as SYGVNS. The CDR3 is made up of 15 amino acids. V was pared by 1 base and J by 3 bases, with 12 bases between. The CDR3 is CASSEFGGGHTEAFF. CDR3 in DNA: TGTGCCAGCAGTGAATTCGGGGGAGGGCACACTGAAGCTTTCTTT.

J is TRBJ1-4 and V is TRBV19; TRBD1 might be the D (5 bases). The CDR3 spans 15 residues. Trimming cost V 4 bases and J 0 bases, with 9 bases left between them. Germline CDR1 is LNHDA and CDR2 is SQIVND (reference sequence). The CDR3 DNA reads as TGTGCCAGTAGTACAGGGAAAGCAACTAATGAAAAACTGTTTTTT. Encoded protein: CASSTGKATNEKLFF.

The rearrangement joins TRBV7-2 to TRBJ1-3, with a tentative D call TRBD1 (5 bases). The CDR3 extends over 15 amino acids. CDR1 and CDR2 from the germline V gene are SGHTA and FQGNSA. Trimming took off 5 bases at V and 9 bases at J, with 20 bases between the two ends. CDR3 sequence: CASSQSTRQGVTIYF. The CDR3 nucleotides read TGTGCCAGCAGCCAGAGTACACGACAAGGGGTCACCATATATTTT.